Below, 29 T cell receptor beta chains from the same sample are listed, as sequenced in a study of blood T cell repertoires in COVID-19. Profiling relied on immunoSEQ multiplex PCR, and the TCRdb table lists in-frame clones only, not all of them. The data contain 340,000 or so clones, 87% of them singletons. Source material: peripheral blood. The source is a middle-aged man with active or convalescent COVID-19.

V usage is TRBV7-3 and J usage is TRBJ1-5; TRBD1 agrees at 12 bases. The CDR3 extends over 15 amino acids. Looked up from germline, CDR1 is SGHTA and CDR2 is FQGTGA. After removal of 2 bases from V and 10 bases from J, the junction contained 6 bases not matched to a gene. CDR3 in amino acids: CASSLRDRGRKPQHF. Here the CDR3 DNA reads TGTGCCAGCAGCTTACGGGACAGGGGGCGTAAACCCCAGCATTTT.

CDR3 region: CASRSEPSTDTQYF. The CDR3 region has the DNA TGCGCCAGCCGATCGGAGCCAAGCACAGATACGCAGTATTTT. The chain is built from TRBV5-1 and TRBJ2-3; D is uncertain. The CDR3 extends over 14 amino acids. Per the germline V gene, CDR1 is SGHRS and CDR2 is YFSETQ. V lost 7 bases, J lost 0 bases, and 12 bases lay in between.

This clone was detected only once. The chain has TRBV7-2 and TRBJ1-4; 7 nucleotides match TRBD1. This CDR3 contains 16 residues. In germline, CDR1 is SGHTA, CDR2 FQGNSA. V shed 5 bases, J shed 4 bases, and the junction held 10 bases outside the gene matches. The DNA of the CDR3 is TGTGCCAGCAGCCTCTTGGGGACAGCCATTAATGAAAAACTGTTTTTT. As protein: CASSLLGTAINEKLFF.

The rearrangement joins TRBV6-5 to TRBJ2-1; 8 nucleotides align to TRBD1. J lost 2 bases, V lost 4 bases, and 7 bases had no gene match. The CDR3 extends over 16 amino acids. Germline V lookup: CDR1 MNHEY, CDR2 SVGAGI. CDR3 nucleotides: TGTGCCAGCAGTTCTAGAGACAGGGGCACCTACAATGAGCAGTTCTTC. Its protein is CASSSRDRGTYNEQFF.

The chain's CDR3 is CASSEVFSSSGNTIYF. The CDR3 DNA is TGTGCCAGCAGTGAAGTGTTTTCCAGCTCTGGAAACACCATATATTTT. The chain links TRBV2 to TRBJ1-3; unclear D gene. The V gene lost 1 base and the J gene lost 0 bases, with 10 bases spanning the gap. CDR1 is SNHLY and CDR2 is FYNNEI in the germline V gene. The CDR3 totals 16 residues.

DNA for the CDR3: TGTGCCAGCAGCGCCCGACTAGCGGGGGGGGCCGCGGAGACCCAGTACTTC. Translation: CASSARLAGGAAETQYF. The chain is built from TRBV9 and TRBJ2-5, with 14 bases fitting TRBD2. The ends lost 3 bases at V and 5 bases at J; junction bases unmatched: 9. Germline CDR1 reads SGDLS; CDR2 reads YYNGEE. This CDR3 region has 17 residues. Based on the CDR3 plus reference TRBV9 and TRBJ2-5, the full variable domain is DSGVTQTPKHLITATGQRVTLRCSPRSGDLSVYWYQQSLDQGLQFLIQYYNGEERAKGNILERFSAQQFPDLHSELNLSSLELGDSALYFCASSARLAGGAAETQYFGPGTRLLVL.

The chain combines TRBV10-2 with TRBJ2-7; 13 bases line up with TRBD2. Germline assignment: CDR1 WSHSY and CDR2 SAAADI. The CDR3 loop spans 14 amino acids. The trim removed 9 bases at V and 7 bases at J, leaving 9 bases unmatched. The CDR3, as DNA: TGCGCCAGTGGTGGACTAGCGGGAGTCTGGGAGCAGTACTTC. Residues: CASGGLAGVWEQYF.

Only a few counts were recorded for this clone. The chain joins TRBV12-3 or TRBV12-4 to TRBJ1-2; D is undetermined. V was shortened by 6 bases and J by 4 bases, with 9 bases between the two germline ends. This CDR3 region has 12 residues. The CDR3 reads CASSQALYGYTF. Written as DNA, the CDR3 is TGTGCCAGCAGCCAGGCTCTCTATGGCTACACCTTC.

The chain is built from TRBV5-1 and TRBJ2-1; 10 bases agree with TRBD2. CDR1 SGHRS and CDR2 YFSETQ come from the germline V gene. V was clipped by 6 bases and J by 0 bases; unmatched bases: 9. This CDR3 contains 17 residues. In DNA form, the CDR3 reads TGCGCCAGCACAAGGCGGCTAGCGGGGGTCTCCTACAATGAGCAGTTCTTC. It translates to CASTRRLAGVSYNEQFF.

The CDR3 sequence is CASSFGTGGISGYTF. CDR3 DNA: TGTGCCAGCAGTTTTGGGACAGGGGGAATTTCTGGCTACACCTTC. This chain connects TRBV28 to TRBJ1-2, with 11 bases lining up with TRBD1. Germline V gene lookup returns CDR1 MDHEN and CDR2 SYDVKM. This CDR3 is built from 15 residues. V dropped 3 bases and J dropped 7; count of bases not matched to a gene: 7.

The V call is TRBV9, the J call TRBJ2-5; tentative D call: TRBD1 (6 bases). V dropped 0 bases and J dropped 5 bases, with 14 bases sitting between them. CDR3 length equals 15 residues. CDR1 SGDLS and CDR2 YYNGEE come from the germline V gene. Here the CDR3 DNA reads TGTGCCAGCAGCGTAGCGGTAACAGGGCGGGAGACCCAGTACTTC. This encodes CASSVAVTGRETQYF.

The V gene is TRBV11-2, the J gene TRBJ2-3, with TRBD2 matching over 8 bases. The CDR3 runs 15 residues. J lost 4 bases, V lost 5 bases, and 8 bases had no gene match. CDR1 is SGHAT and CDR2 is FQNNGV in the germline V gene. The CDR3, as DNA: TGTGCCAGCAGCCCCCGACTAGCGTGGGCAGATACGCAGTATTTT. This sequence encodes CASSPRLAWADTQYF.

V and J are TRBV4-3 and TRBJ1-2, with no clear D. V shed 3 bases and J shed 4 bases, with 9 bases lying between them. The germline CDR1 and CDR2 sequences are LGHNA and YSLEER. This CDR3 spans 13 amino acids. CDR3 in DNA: TGCGCCAGCAGCCAGGGCGGGTCCTATGGCTACACCTTC. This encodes CASSQGGSYGYTF.

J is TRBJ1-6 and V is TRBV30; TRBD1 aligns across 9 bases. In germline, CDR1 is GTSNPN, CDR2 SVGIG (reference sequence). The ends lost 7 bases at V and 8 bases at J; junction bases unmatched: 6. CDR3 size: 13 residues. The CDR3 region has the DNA TGTGCCTCGGACAGGGGCACTTATTCACCCCTCCACTTT. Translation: CASDRGTYSPLHF.

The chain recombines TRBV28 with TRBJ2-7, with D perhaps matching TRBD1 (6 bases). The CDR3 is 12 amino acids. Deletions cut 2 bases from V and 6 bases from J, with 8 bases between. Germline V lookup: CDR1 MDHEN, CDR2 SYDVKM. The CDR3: CASSLRGGEQYF. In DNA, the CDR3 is TGTGCCAGCAGTTTAAGAGGGGGCGAGCAGTACTTC.

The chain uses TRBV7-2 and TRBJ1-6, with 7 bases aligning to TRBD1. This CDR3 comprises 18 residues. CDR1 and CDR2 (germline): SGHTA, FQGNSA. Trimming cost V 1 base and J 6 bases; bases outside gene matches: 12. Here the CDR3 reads CASSLGTGTDGGNSPLHF. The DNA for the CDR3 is TGTGCCAGCAGCTTAGGAACCGGGACAGACGGTGGTAATTCACCCCTCCACTTT.

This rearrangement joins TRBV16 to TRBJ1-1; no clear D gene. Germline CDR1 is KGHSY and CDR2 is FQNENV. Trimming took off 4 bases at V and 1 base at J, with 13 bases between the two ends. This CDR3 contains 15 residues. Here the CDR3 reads CASSPSGRGNTEAFF. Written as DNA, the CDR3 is TGTGCCAGCAGCCCATCGGGTCGGGGGAACACTGAAGCTTTCTTT.

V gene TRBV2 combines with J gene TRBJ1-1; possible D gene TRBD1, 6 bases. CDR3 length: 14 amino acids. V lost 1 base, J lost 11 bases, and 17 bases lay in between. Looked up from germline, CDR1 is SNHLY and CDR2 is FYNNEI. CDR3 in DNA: TGTGCCAGCAGTGAAGGGACAGAAAGTAGGCGGGCTTTCTTT. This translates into CASSEGTESRRAFF.

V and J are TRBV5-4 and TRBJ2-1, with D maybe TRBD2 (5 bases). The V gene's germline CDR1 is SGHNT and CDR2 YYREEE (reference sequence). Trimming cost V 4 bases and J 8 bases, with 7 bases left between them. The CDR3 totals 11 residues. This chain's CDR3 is CASSRSDEQFF. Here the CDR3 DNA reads TGTGCCAGCAGCCGTAGCGATGAGCAGTTCTTC. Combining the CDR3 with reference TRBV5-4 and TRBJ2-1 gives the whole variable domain ETGVTQSPTHLIKTRGQQVTLRCSSQSGHNTVSWYQQALGQGPQFIFQYYREEENGRGNFPPRFSGLQFPNYSSELNVNALELDDSALYLCASSRSDEQFFGPGTRLTVL.

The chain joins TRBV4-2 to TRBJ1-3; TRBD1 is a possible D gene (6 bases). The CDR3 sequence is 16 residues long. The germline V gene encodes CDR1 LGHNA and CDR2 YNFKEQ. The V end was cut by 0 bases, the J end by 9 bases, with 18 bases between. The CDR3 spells CASSQDFTGGRSTIYF. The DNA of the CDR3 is TGTGCCAGCAGCCAAGATTTTACGGGGGGGCGCAGCACCATATATTTT.

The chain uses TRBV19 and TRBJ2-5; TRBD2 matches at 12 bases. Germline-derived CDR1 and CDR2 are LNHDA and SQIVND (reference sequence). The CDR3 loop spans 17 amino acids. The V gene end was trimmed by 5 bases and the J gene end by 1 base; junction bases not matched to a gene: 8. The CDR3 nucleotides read TGTGCCAGTAGTCTATACGGGACTAGCGGGTCCCAAGAGACCCAGTACTTC. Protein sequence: CASSLYGTSGSQETQYF.

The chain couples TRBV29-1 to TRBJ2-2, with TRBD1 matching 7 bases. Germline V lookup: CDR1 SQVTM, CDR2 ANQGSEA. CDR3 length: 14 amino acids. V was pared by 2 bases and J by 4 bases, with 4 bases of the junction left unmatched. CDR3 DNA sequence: TGCAGCGTTGAATTGGGGACAGCCACCGGGGAGCTGTTTTTT. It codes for CSVELGTATGELFF.

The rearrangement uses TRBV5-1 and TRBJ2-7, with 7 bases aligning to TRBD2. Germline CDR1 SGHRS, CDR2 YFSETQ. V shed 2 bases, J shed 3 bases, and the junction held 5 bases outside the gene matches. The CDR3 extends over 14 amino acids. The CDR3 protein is CASSLGGSVYEQYF. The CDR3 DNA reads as TGCGCCAGCAGCTTAGGCGGGAGTGTCTACGAGCAGTACTTC.

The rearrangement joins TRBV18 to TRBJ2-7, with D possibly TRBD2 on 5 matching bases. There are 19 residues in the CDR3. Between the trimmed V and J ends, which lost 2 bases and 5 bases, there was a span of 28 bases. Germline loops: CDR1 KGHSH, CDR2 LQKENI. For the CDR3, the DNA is TGTGCCAGCTCACCATTTTCCCAATTTCCGGGAAATGAATTCCACGAGCAGTACTTC. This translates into CASSPFSQFPGNEFHEQYF.

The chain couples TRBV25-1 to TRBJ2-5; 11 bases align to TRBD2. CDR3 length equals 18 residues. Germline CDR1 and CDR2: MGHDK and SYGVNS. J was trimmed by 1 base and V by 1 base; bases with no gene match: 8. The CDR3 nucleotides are TGTGCCAGCAGTGAATTCCTAGCGGGAGGTCGGAGCCAAGAGACCCAGTACTTC. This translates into CASSEFLAGGRSQETQYF.

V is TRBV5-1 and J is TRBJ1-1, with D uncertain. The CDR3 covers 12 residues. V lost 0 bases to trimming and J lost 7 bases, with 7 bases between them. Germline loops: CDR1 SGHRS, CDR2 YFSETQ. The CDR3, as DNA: TGCGCCAGCAGCTTGGCGGGTTATGAAGCTTTCTTT. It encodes CASSLAGYEAFF.

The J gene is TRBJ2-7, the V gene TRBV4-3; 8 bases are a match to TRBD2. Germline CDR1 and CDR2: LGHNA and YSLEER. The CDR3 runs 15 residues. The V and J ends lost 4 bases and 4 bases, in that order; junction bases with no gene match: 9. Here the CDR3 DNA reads TGCGCCAGCAGCCCGGGCCCCAGCGGGGGTTACGAGCAGTACTTC. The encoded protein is CASSPGPSGGYEQYF.

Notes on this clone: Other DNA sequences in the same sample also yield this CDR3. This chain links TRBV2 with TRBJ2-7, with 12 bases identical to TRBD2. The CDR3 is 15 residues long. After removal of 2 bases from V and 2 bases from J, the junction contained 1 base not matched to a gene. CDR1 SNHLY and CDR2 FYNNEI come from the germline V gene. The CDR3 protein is CASSERTSGTYEQYF. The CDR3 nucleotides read TGTGCCAGCAGTGAAAGGACTAGCGGGACCTACGAGCAGTACTTC.

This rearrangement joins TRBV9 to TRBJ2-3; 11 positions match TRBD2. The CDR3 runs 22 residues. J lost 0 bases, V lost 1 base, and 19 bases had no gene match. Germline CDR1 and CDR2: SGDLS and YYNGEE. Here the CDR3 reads CASSVIGVGLAGGSTSTDTQYF. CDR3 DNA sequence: TGTGCCAGCAGCGTAATCGGAGTGGGGCTAGCGGGGGGATCCACTAGCACAGATACGCAGTATTTT. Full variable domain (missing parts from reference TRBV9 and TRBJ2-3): DSGVTQTPKHLITATGQRVTLRCSPRSGDLSVYWYQQSLDQGLQFLIQYYNGEERAKGNILERFSAQQFPDLHSELNLSSLELGDSALYFCASSVIGVGLAGGSTSTDTQYFGPGTRLTVL.